The 17 T cell receptor beta chains in this list originate from one sample, sequenced in a study of T cell repertoires in cytomegalovirus infection. TCRdb used MiXCR to reprocess the reads, holding one entry per CDR3 protein. The data hold some 400,000 distinct CDR3 sequences, with roughly 30% observed a single time. The material sequenced was PBMCs. The receptors were gathered from a human donor in good health (CMV status not recorded). Some clones in this sample may be carry-over from other donors' samples.

There are many counts of this clonotype. The chain couples TRBV7-2 to TRBJ2-3; 8 nucleotides align to TRBD2. The J segment lost 6 bases and the V segment lost 1 base, leaving 12 bases of the junction unmatched. Per the germline V gene, CDR1 is SGHTA and CDR2 is FQGNSA. This CDR3 has 17 residues. The CDR3 protein is CASSLEVAGPLGDTQYF. The CDR3 nucleotides are TGTGCCAGCAGCTTAGAAGTAGCGGGGCCACTGGGGGATACGCAGTATTTT. The whole variable domain, remainder taken from reference TRBV7-2 and TRBJ2-3, is GAGVSQSPSNKVTEKGKDVELRCDPISGHTALYWYRQSLGQGLEFLIYFQGNSAPDKSGLPSDRFSAERTGGSVSTLTIQRTQQEDSAVYLCASSLEVAGPLGDTQYFGPGTRLTVL.

This clonotype was recorded a few times. V and J are TRBV12-3 or TRBV12-4 and TRBJ1-6, with 8 bases identical to TRBD1. The CDR3 spans 15 residues. The V segment lost 4 bases and the J segment 10 bases; nucleotides outside the gene matches: 9. The CDR3 DNA sequence: TGTGCCAGCAGTTGGGAGGACAGGGCTGGCTCACCCCTCCACTTT. Its protein product is CASSWEDRAGSPLHF.

CDR3 sequence reads: CASIRGAFQETQYF. DNA for the CDR3: TGTGCCAGTATACGGGGGGCCTTCCAAGAGACCCAGTACTTC. V is TRBV6-6 and J is TRBJ2-5; D perhaps matches TRBD2 (7 bases). The V end lost 9 bases, the J end lost 1 base, and 15 bases lay between the germline ends. Germline V gives CDR1 MNHNY, CDR2 SVGAGI (reference sequence). There are 14 residues in the CDR3.

This clonotype was picked up a small number of times. The CDR3 here is CASSEGYWDEQFF. DNA of the CDR3: TGTGCCAGCAGTGAAGGGTACTGGGATGAGCAGTTCTTC. The chain uses TRBV2 and TRBJ2-1; D is unclear. Per germline, CDR1 SNHLY and CDR2 FYNNEI. Trimming removed 1 base at V and 8 bases at J, with 9 bases between. CDR3 length: 13 amino acids.

This clonotype was seen ten or more times. The chain recombines TRBV19 with TRBJ1-1; tentatively, D is TRBD1 (5 bases). This CDR3 is 14 amino acids long. V was cut by 3 bases and J by 6 bases, with 14 bases left in between. The germline V gene encodes CDR1 LNHDA and CDR2 SQIVND (reference sequence). The CDR3 DNA sequence: TGTGCCAGTAGTATGTTGACAGAAAAGGCTGAAGCTTTCTTT. The encoded protein is CASSMLTEKAEAFF.

J is TRBJ2-6 and V is TRBV6-2 or TRBV6-3, with 9 bases lining up with TRBD1. Germline V gene data show CDR1 as MNHEY and CDR2 as SVGEGT. There are 18 residues in the CDR3. V lost 5 bases and J lost 0; bases outside the gene matches: 8. CDR3 sequence: CASSEDGTGPSGANVLTF. The DNA of the CDR3 is TGTGCCAGCAGTGAAGACGGGACAGGGCCCTCTGGGGCCAACGTCCTGACTTTC.

This clonotype was observed a few times. This chain uses TRBV12-3 or TRBV12-4 with TRBJ1-5, with D perhaps TRBD1 (6 bases). V gave up 2 bases and J gave up 7 bases, with 12 bases separating them. This CDR3 has 14 residues. Written as DNA, the CDR3 is TGTGCCAGCAGTTTAAGACAGGCGGAGCAGCCCCAGCATTTT. This gives the protein CASSLRQAEQPQHF.

This clonotype was seen a handful of times. The rearrangement uses TRBV5-1 and TRBJ2-5; 7 positions agree with TRBD2. Germline V gene sequence: CDR1 SGHRS, CDR2 YFSETQ. CDR3 length equals 15 residues. Trimming removed 0 bases from V and 5 bases from J; junction bases left unmatched: 7. The CDR3 DNA is TGCGCCAGCAGCTTGGATGGGACTATGGCGGAGACCCAGTACTTC. This translates into CASSLDGTMAETQYF.

The CDR3 protein is CASSLGLDAGSSNQPQHF. Written as DNA, the CDR3 is TGTGCCAGCAGCCTCGGACTTGACGCGGGGAGTAGCAATCAGCCCCAGCATTTT. This chain uses TRBV3-1 with TRBJ1-5; no firm D call. V was pared by 4 bases and J by 0 bases, with 19 bases between. CDR1 and CDR2 (germline): LGHDT, YNNKEL (reference sequence). The CDR3 consists of 18 residues.

The V and J genes are TRBV28 and TRBJ1-4, with D unclear. V lost 4 bases, J lost 6 bases, and 9 bases lay in between. The CDR3 sequence is 13 residues long. Germline assignment: CDR1 MDHEN and CDR2 SYDVKM. The chain's CDR3 is CASSSGPYEKLFF. The CDR3, as DNA: TGTGCCAGCAGTTCCGGTCCGTATGAAAAACTGTTTTTT. The whole variable domain, filled in from reference TRBV28 and TRBJ1-4, reads DVKVTQSSRYLVKRTGEKVFLECVQDMDHENMFWYRQDPGLGLRLIYFSYDVKMKEKGDIPEGYSVSREKKERFSLILESASTNQTSMYLCASSSGPYEKLFFGSGTQLSVL.

This clonotype was seen a few times. This chain joins TRBV7-9 and TRBJ1-1; 7 bases are shared with TRBD1. CDR3 length: 14 residues. CDR1 is SEHNR and CDR2 is FQNEAQ in the germline V gene (reference sequence). Losses at the gene ends were 5 bases for V and 7 bases for J; bases not matched to a gene: 10. CDR3 coding DNA: TGTGCCAGCAGCAGGCCTGAGGGGGCAGGTGAAGCTTTCTTT. It specifies CASSRPEGAGEAFF.

A note on this clonotype: A read error may be the cause here, since a much bigger clone is one base away. The missing conserved phenylalanine or tryptophan at the end of this CDR3 makes a read error likely. The chain has TRBV7-2 and TRBJ1-2, with TRBD1 matching 7 bases. Germline V gives CDR1 SGHTA, CDR2 FQGNSA. V dropped 9 bases and J dropped 4; count of bases not matched to a gene: 14. The length of the CDR3 is 15 residues. This CDR3 reads CASTSDARQGYGYTL. The DNA of the CDR3 is TGTGCCAGTACCTCCGACGCGCGACAGGGCTATGGCTACACCTTA.

In regard to this clonotype: The CDR3 carries no conserved terminal phenylalanine or tryptophan, so it likely arises from a read error. This chain links TRBV12-3 or TRBV12-4 with TRBJ2-5; D gene uncertain. V was trimmed by 11 bases and J by 5 bases, leaving 3 bases between them. This CDR3 spans 8 amino acids. This CDR3 is CAGETQYL. The CDR3 coding sequence is TGTGCCGGGGAGACCCAGTACTTA.

This clonotype has a handful of counts. The chain uses TRBV4-2 and TRBJ1-1, with TRBD1 matching over 7 bases. Trimming took 2 bases from V and 1 from J; bases not matched to a gene: 1. The length of the CDR3 is 14 residues. Per germline, CDR1 LGHNA and CDR2 YNFKEQ. The CDR3: CASSQRDRNTEAFF. CDR3 nucleotide sequence: TGTGCCAGCAGCCAACGGGACAGGAACACTGAAGCTTTCTTT.

This clonotype was counted a few times. The V call is TRBV6-5, the J call TRBJ2-1, with TRBD2 matching over 9 bases. CDR1 is MNHEY and CDR2 is SVGAGI in the germline V gene. V dropped 0 bases and J dropped 5; count of bases not matched to a gene: 8. This CDR3 has 17 residues. CDR3 DNA: TGTGCCAGCAGTTACTCGGGAGCGGGGGGATATCACAATGAGCAGTTCTTC. As protein: CASSYSGAGGYHNEQFF.

In this sample, this clonotype turned up many times. The chain recombines TRBV7-2 with TRBJ1-1, with D uncertain. The CDR3 is made up of 16 amino acids. CDR1 SGHTA and CDR2 FQGNSA come from the germline V gene. Trimming removed 1 base from V and 1 base from J, with 13 bases in between. The CDR3: CASSLVKRLKNTEAFF. Here the CDR3 DNA reads TGTGCCAGCAGCTTAGTAAAGCGATTGAAGAACACTGAAGCTTTCTTT. The full variable domain, rest sourced from reference TRBV7-2 and TRBJ1-1, is GAGVSQSPSNKVTEKGKDVELRCDPISGHTALYWYRQSLGQGLEFLIYFQGNSAPDKSGLPSDRFSAERTGGSVSTLTIQRTQQEDSAVYLCASSLVKRLKNTEAFFGQGTRLTVV.

This rearrangement joins TRBV19 to TRBJ1-5; no reliable D call. With 6 bases removed from V and 5 bases from J, the gap between germline ends came to 11 bases. Germline V CDR1 and CDR2: LNHDA, SQIVND (reference sequence). The CDR3 length is 13 residues. DNA for the CDR3: TGTGCCAGTAGCCCGGAGGGTTATCAGCCCCAGCATTTT. This encodes CASSPEGYQPQHF.